This T cell receptor beta chain was recovered during a study of cytomegalovirus exposure and HLA in healthy donors. Findings and limits, study-wide: The authors later linked a missense DCLRE1C variant to TCR beta V- and J-gene trimming. Previous analysis showed most TCR beta V segments were productive about 90% or about 30% of the time. Later on, an analysis tied roughly 17,000 TCR beta sequences to HLA alleles at 0.05 false discovery rate. Later examination showed HLA-associated TCR beta chains had greater clonal expansion than equally common others.

60 Vbeta and 13 Jbeta primers were used in PCR. Sequenced by immunoSEQ multiplex PCR; TCRdb stores in-frame clones only, minus some. The specimen's table records around 100,000 clones. The V gene lost 7 bases and the J gene lost 2 bases, with 8 bases spanning the gap. Germline CDR1 WNHNN, CDR2 SYGVQD (reference sequence). The CDR3 runs 13 residues. Concerning this clone itself: As yet, its antigen is unknown.

The sequence was collected from a man aged 35-49 years in good health and CMV-seronegative. The chain is built from TRBV10-1 and TRBJ2-2; a possible D gene is TRBD2 (6 bases). The sample taken for sequencing was PBMCs. This chain's CDR3 is CASTEGNTGELFF. The DNA of the CDR3 is TGCGCCAGCACGGAGGGTAACACCGGGGAGCTGTTTTTT.